The 24 T cell receptor beta chains below come from one sample, sequenced in a study of graft-versus-host responses after intestinal transplantation. Responders (roughly 200,000, CFSE-labeled) were co-plated with roughly 200,000 irradiated, violet-dye-labeled stimulators. Profiled with immunoSEQ multiplex PCR; TCRdb holds only in-frame clones, not every one. Among tens of thousands of clones, about 45% were seen once, and the ten largest hold 1.2% to 1.5%. Sequences were derived from alloreactive CD8+ T cells from a mixed lymphocyte reaction culture, sampled before transplantation. The subset was: CFSE-low proliferating T cells sorted from roughly 6-day pre-transplant mixed lymphocyte reaction (GvH or HvG direction). The receptors shown here come from a human patient who was an organ donor for intestinal transplantation.

The chain employs TRBV1 and TRBJ2-7; the DNA was not compared with TRBD1, the D call given in the table. TRBV1 is designated a pseudogene. The CDR3 totals 16 residues. The CDR3 region is CTSSQDLNRVPLEQYF. In DNA, the CDR3 is TGCACCAGCAGCCAAGATTTGAACAGGGTACCCCTCGAGCAGTACTTC.

This clone appeared a single time. V usage is TRBV27 and J usage is TRBJ2-1, with D possibly being TRBD1 (7 bases). Trimming removed 6 bases at V and 1 base at J, with 13 bases between. The germline V gene has CDR1 MNHEY and CDR2 SMNVEV (reference sequence). This CDR3 comprises 15 residues. CDR3: CASSFRGASYNEQFF. The DNA for the CDR3 is TGTGCCAGCAGCTTCAGGGGGGCGTCCTACAATGAGCAGTTCTTC.

The CDR3 DNA sequence: TGTGCCTGGAGCGAGACTAGCGGCTACAATGAGCAGTTCTTC. It specifies CAWSETSGYNEQFF. The V gene is TRBV30, the J gene TRBJ2-1, with 9 bases fitting TRBD2. The J segment lost 3 bases and the V segment lost 3 bases, leaving 3 bases of the junction unmatched. This CDR3 is 14 amino acids long. Germline V gene sequence: CDR1 GTSNPN, CDR2 SVGIG (reference sequence).

The table lists this clone with a few counts. The chain couples TRBV6-6 to TRBJ2-1, with D maybe TRBD2 (5 bases). Between the trimmed V and J ends, which lost 5 bases and 6 bases, there was a span of 14 bases. The CDR3 has 14 residues. Germline loops: CDR1 MNHNY, CDR2 SVGAGI (reference sequence). This CDR3 is CASSRDYYGNEQFF. The CDR3, as DNA: TGTGCCAGCAGTCGAGACTATTACGGCAATGAGCAGTTCTTC.

This clone occurred once. This CDR3 is also generated by other DNA sequences in the sample. V is TRBV4-1 and J is TRBJ2-7, with D hard to call. The germline V and J ends were trimmed by 0 bases and 4 bases, with 4 bases remaining between them. CDR3 size: 12 residues. Germline values: CDR1 MGHRA, CDR2 YSYEKL. CDR3 in amino acids: CASSQDGYEQYF. CDR3 in DNA: TGCGCCAGCAGCCAAGATGGGTACGAGCAGTACTTC.

This clone turned up a few times. The V gene is TRBV19, the J gene TRBJ1-1; D gene uncertain. The V gene's germline CDR1 is LNHDA and CDR2 SQIVND (reference sequence). The CDR3 is 11 residues long. V lost 6 bases and J lost 7, with 9 bases in between. This CDR3 reads CASSAGSEAFF. CDR3 DNA: TGTGCCAGTAGCGCCGGCAGTGAAGCTTTCTTT. Based on the CDR3 plus reference TRBV19 and TRBJ1-1, the full variable domain is DGGITQSPKYLFRKEGQNVTLSCEQNLNHDAMYWYRQDPGQGLRLIYYSQIVNDFQKGDIAEGYSVSREKKESFPLTVTSAQKNPTAFYLCASSAGSEAFFGQGTRLTVV.

In DNA form, the CDR3 reads TGTGCCAGCAGCTTCGGGGGAGGGCCCTCCTACAATGAGCAGTTCTTC. Protein: CASSFGGGPSYNEQFF. V usage is TRBV7-6 and J usage is TRBJ2-1; 7 nucleotides line up with TRBD2. CDR1 is SGHVS, CDR2 FNYEAQ, per germline. The CDR3 sequence is 16 residues long. V lost 3 bases to trimming and J lost 0 bases; unmatched junction nucleotides: 5.

This clone was detected only a few times. The rearrangement links TRBV29-1 to TRBJ2-3, with 7 bases aligning to TRBD2. This CDR3 comprises 13 residues. CDR1 and CDR2 from the germline V gene are SQVTM and ANQGSEA. The ends lost 0 bases at V and 10 bases at J; junction bases unmatched: 7. In DNA, the CDR3 is TGCAGCGTTGAAGAGGCATGGGGGGGATCGCAGTATTTT. Its translation is CSVEEAWGGSQYF.

The V call is TRBV7-9, the J call TRBJ1-2, with D maybe TRBD1 (5 bases). The CDR3 has 11 amino acids. The germline V gene has CDR1 SEHNR and CDR2 FQNEAQ (reference sequence). V was pared by 8 bases and J by 6 bases, with 10 bases between. The CDR3 reads CASWGTHGYTF. The CDR3 nucleotides read TGTGCCAGCTGGGGGACGCATGGCTACACCTTC. The full variable domain, rest sourced from reference TRBV7-9 and TRBJ1-2, is DTGVSQNPRHKITKRGQNVTFRCDPISEHNRLYWYRQTLGQGPEFLTYFQNEAQLEKSRLLSDRFSAERPKGSFSTLEIQRTEQGDSAMYLCASWGTHGYTFGSGTRLTVV.

V is TRBV4-2 and J is TRBJ2-5; TRBD2 matches 9 bases. CDR1 LGHNA and CDR2 YNFKEQ come from the germline V gene. V gave up 1 base and J gave up 9 bases; unmatched junction bases: 9. The CDR3 is made up of 15 amino acids. Here the CDR3 reads CASSQVFAGGQAQYF. CDR3 in DNA: TGTGCCAGCAGCCAAGTATTCGCGGGAGGGCAGGCCCAGTACTTC.

The chain employs TRBV6-1 and TRBJ2-3; 10 bases agree with TRBD1. The CDR3 contains 14 residues. The germline CDR1 and CDR2 sequences are MNHNS and SASEGT. Trimming cost V 6 bases and J 2 bases; bases outside gene matches: 2. The CDR3 nucleotides are TGTGCCAGCAGAGGACAGGGGGTCACAGATACGCAGTATTTT. It codes for CASRGQGVTDTQYF.

This clone has more than one count but fewer than ten. This chain joins TRBV30 and TRBJ2-2; 7 nucleotides agree with TRBD2. The CDR3 length is 14 residues. With 1 base clipped from V and 6 bases from J, the junction kept 5 bases outside the gene matches. Germline V lookup: CDR1 GTSNPN, CDR2 SVGIG (reference sequence). DNA of the CDR3: TGTGCCTGGAGTGGAACTAGCGAAGCCGGGGAGCTGTTTTTT. Its translation: CAWSGTSEAGELFF.

This chain uses TRBV19 with TRBJ1-2; D uncertain. Germline lookup yields CDR1 LNHDA and CDR2 SQIVND (reference sequence). Trimming removed 4 bases at V and 8 bases at J, with 14 bases between. CDR3 length: 13 residues. The CDR3 DNA is TGTGCCAGTAGTACGGACCGGTCGGGCGGCTACACCTTC. This encodes CASSTDRSGGYTF.

In its sample, this clone is medium-sized. Other DNA sequences in this sample translate to the same CDR3. The chain recombines TRBV13 with TRBJ2-3, with 8 bases lining up with TRBD1. Germline V CDR1 and CDR2: PRHDT, FYEKMQ (reference sequence). CDR3 size: 17 residues. Trimming removed 10 bases from V and 0 bases from J; junction bases left unmatched: 15. CDR3 in amino acids: CATSALQDRGSTDTQYF. Written as DNA, the CDR3 is TGTGCCACCTCGGCGTTACAAGACAGGGGAAGCACAGATACGCAGTATTTT.

This chain joins TRBV7-2 and TRBJ1-1; perhaps TRBD1 as D (6 bases). CDR1 SGHTA and CDR2 FQGNSA come from the germline V gene. V lost 0 bases, J lost 0 bases, and 8 bases lay in between. The CDR3 runs 15 residues. CDR3 coding DNA: TGTGCCAGCAGCTTAGCGCCAGGGGTGAACACTGAAGCTTTCTTT. It specifies CASSLAPGVNTEAFF.

A few counts support this clone. The CDR3: CASSPGLSYEQYF. In nucleotides, the CDR3 is TGCGCCAGCAGCCCGGGACTATCCTACGAGCAGTACTTC. V is TRBV4-1 and J is TRBJ2-7; 7 bases map to TRBD2. CDR3 length equals 13 residues. Germline lookup yields CDR1 MGHRA and CDR2 YSYEKL. V gave up 4 bases and J gave up 1 base; unmatched junction bases: 1.

The chain combines TRBV7-3 with TRBJ2-1, with no clear D. The V and J ends lost 5 bases and 0 bases respectively, with 8 bases between them. The CDR3 covers 14 residues. CDR1 and CDR2 (germline): SGHTA, FQGTGA. The CDR3 loop reads CASSRFTSYNEQFF. The DNA for the CDR3 is TGTGCCAGCAGCCGGTTTACCTCCTACAATGAGCAGTTCTTC.

This rearrangement joins TRBV27 to TRBJ2-2, with D unresolved. CDR1 MNHEY and CDR2 SMNVEV come from the germline V gene (reference sequence). V was pared by 1 base and J by 1 base, with 4 bases between. This CDR3 contains 14 residues. The CDR3 DNA is TGTGCCAGCAGTTTATTCATGAACACCGGGGAGCTGTTTTTT. Its translation: CASSLFMNTGELFF.

This clone was detected only a few times. A much more abundant neighbour one base away suggests this may be a read error. The V and J genes are TRBV5-6 and TRBJ2-7; maybe TRBD2 (5 bases). Germline V gene sequence: CDR1 SGHDT, CDR2 YYEEEE. This CDR3 contains 15 residues. DNA of the CDR3: TGTGCCAGAAGCTTGGGAGTAGGAGGCCACTACGAGCAGTACTTC. It yields the protein CARSLGVGGHYEQYF.

The V call is TRBV6-5, the J call TRBJ2-3; TRBD2 matches at 7 bases. The CDR3 covers 14 residues. Per the germline V gene, CDR1 is MNHEY and CDR2 is SVGAGI. The trim removed 5 bases at V and 4 bases at J, leaving 6 bases unmatched. CDR3 in amino acids: CASSMLGGADTQYF. In nucleotides, the CDR3 is TGTGCCAGCAGTATGCTGGGAGGGGCAGATACGCAGTATTTT.

This clone was observed a handful of times. This chain links TRBV5-8 with TRBJ2-3; 8 bases fit TRBD2. CDR3 length: 14 amino acids. The V and J ends lost 2 bases and 1 base, in that order; junction bases with no gene match: 0. Germline V gene data show CDR1 as SGHTS and CDR2 as YDEGEE. CDR3 DNA: TGTGCCAGCAGCTTACTAGCGGGCACAGATACGCAGTATTTT. Amino acids: CASSLLAGTDTQYF. Supplemented by reference TRBV5-8 and TRBJ2-3, the full variable domain reads EAGVTQSPTHLIKTRGQQATLRCSPISGHTSVYWYQQALGLGLQFLLWYDEGEERNRGNFPPRFSGRQFPNYSSELNVNALELEDSALYLCASSLLAGTDTQYFGPGTRLTVL.

The chain has TRBV5-1 and TRBJ1-2; unclear D gene. Germline V CDR1 and CDR2: SGHRS, YFSETQ. This CDR3 spans 17 amino acids. Between the trimmed V and J ends, which lost 4 bases and 2 bases, there was a span of 21 bases. In nucleotides, the CDR3 is TGCGCCAGCAGCCTGATTAGGATGGGTATGAAAAACTATGGCTACACCTTC. Amino acids: CASSLIRMGMKNYGYTF.

This clone was found a few times. The rearrangement links TRBV2 to TRBJ2-3; D might be TRBD1 (6 bases). The CDR3 has 14 amino acids. Germline loops: CDR1 SNHLY, CDR2 FYNNEI. Trimming removed 4 bases at V and 0 bases at J, with 8 bases between. The CDR3 loop is CASSARGSTDTQYF. CDR3 coding DNA: TGTGCCAGCAGTGCTAGGGGGAGCACAGATACGCAGTATTTT. Combining the CDR3 with reference TRBV2 and TRBJ2-3 gives the whole variable domain EPEVTQTPSHQVTQMGQEVILRCVPISNHLYFYWYRQILGQKVEFLVSFYNNEISEKSEIFDDQFSVERPDGSNFTLKIRSTKLEDSAMYFCASSARGSTDTQYFGPGTRLTVL.

Notes on this clone: The sample contains more than one DNA sequence encoding this CDR3. This rearrangement joins TRBV30 to TRBJ1-1; D is ambiguous. V was clipped by 0 bases and J by 1 base, with 6 bases between them. Germline CDR1 and CDR2: GTSNPN and SVGIG (reference sequence). CDR3 size: 13 residues. CDR3 amino acids: CAWSVGGNTEAFF. CDR3 nucleotides: TGTGCCTGGAGTGTGGGAGGGAACACTGAAGCTTTCTTT.